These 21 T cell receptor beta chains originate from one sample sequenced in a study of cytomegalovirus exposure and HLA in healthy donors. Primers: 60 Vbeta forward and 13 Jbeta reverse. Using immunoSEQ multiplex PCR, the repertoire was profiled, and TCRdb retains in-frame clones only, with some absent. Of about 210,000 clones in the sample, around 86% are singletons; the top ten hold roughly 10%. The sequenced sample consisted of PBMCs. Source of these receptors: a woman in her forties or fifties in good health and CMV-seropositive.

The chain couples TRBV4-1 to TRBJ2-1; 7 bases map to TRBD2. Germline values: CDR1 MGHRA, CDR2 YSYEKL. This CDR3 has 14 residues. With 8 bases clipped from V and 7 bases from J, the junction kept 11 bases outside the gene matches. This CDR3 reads CASRGDYPRNEQFF. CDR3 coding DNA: TGCGCCAGCCGGGGGGACTATCCGCGGAATGAGCAGTTCTTC.

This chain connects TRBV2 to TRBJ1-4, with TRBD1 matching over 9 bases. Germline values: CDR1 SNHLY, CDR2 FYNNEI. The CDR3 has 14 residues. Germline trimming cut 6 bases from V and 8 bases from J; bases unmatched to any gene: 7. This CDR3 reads CASSAGQGWEKLFF. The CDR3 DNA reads TGTGCCAGCAGCGCGGGACAGGGTTGGGAAAAACTGTTTTTT. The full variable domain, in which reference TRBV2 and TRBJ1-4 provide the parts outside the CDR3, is EPEVTQTPSHQVTQMGQEVILRCVPISNHLYFYWYRQILGQKVEFLVSFYNNEISEKSEIFDDQFSVERPDGSNFTLKIRSTKLEDSAMYFCASSAGQGWEKLFFGSGTQLSVL.

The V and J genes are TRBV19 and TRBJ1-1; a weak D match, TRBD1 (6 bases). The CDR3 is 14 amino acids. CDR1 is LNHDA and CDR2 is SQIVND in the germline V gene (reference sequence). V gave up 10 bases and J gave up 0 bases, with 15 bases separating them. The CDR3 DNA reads TGTGCCACAGTCGAAGACAGGATGAACACTGAAGCTTTCTTT. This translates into CATVEDRMNTEAFF.

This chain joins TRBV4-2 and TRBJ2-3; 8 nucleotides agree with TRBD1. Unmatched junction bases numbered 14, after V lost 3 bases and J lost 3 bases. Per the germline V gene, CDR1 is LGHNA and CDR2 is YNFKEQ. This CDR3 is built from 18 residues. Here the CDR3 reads CASSHRPTGDLITDTQYF. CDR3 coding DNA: TGTGCCAGCAGCCACAGACCGACAGGGGATCTTATTACAGATACGCAGTATTTT.

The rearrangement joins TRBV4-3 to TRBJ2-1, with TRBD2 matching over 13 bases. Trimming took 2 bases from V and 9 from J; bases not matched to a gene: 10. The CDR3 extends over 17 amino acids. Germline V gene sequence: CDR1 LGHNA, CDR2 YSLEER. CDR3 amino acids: CASSQPSGTSGESEQFF. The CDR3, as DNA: TGCGCCAGCAGCCAACCTTCCGGGACTAGCGGGGAATCTGAGCAGTTCTTC.

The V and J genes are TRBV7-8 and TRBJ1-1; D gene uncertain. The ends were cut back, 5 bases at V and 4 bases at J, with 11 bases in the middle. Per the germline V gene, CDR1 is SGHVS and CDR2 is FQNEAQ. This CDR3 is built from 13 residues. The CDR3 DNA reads TGTGCCAGCAGCCCGATCAGTGGCACTGAAGCTTTCTTT. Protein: CASSPISGTEAFF.

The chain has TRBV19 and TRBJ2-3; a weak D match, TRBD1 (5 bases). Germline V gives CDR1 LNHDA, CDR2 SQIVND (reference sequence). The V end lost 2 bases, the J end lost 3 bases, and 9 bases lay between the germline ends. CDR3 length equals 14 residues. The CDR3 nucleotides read TGTGCCAGTAGTATATGGGGCCAGACAGATACGCAGTATTTT. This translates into CASSIWGQTDTQYF.

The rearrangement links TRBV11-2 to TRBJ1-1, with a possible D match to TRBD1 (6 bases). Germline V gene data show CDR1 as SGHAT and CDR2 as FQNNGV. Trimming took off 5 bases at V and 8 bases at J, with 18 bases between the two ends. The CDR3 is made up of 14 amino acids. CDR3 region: CASSGLGARQEAFF. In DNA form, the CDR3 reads TGTGCCAGCAGCGGGCTGGGGGCCAGGCAGGAAGCTTTCTTT.

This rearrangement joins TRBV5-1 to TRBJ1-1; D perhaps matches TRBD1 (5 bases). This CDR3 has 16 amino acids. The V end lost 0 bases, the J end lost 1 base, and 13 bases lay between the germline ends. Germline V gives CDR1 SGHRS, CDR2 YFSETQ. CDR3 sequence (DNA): TGCGCCAGCAGCTTGGCGCCAGGAGGGGAGAACACTGAAGCTTTCTTT. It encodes CASSLAPGGENTEAFF.

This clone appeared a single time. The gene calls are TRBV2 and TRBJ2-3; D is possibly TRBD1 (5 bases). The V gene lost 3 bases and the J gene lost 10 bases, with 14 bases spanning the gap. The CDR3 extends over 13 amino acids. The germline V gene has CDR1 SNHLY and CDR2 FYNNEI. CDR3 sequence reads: CASSEERGEAQYF. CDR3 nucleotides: TGTGCCAGCAGTGAGGAAAGGGGTGAGGCGCAGTATTTT.

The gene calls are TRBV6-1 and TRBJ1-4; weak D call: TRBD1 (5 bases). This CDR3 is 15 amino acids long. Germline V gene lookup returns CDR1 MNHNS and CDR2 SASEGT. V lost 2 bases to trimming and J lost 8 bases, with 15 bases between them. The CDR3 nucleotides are TGTGCCAGCAGTGAACATAGGCAGGGTGGGGAAAAACTGTTTTTT. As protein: CASSEHRQGGEKLFF.

The CDR3: CASSQPGLTYNEQFF. The CDR3 nucleotides are TGTGCCAGCAGCCAACCAGGGCTGACATACAATGAGCAGTTCTTC. The chain links TRBV7-3 to TRBJ2-1, with D possibly being TRBD1 (5 bases). Germline CDR1 reads SGHTA; CDR2 reads FQGTGA. Deletions cut 5 bases from V and 4 bases from J, with 15 bases between. The CDR3 spans 15 residues.

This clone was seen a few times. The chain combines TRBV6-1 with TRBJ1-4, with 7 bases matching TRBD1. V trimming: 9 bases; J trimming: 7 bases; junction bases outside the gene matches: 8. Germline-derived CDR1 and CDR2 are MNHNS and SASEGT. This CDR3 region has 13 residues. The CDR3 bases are TGTGCCAGTTCCCAGGGGGTTGGTGAAAAACTGTTTTTT. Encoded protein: CASSQGVGEKLFF.

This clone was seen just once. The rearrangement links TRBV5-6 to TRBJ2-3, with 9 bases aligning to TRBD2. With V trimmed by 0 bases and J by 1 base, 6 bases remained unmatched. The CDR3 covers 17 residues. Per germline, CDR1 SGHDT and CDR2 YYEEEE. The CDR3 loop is CASSLAGRTSGTDTQYF. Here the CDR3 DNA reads TGTGCCAGCAGCTTGGCCGGTCGGACTAGCGGCACAGATACGCAGTATTTT.

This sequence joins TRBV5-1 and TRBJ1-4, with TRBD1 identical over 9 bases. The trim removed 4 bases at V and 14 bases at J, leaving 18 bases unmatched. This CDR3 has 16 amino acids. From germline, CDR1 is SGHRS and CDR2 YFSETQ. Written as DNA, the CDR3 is TGCGCCAGCAGCCCCGACACAGACAGGGGGGGGAAGCGGCTGTTTTTT. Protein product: CASSPDTDRGGKRLFF.

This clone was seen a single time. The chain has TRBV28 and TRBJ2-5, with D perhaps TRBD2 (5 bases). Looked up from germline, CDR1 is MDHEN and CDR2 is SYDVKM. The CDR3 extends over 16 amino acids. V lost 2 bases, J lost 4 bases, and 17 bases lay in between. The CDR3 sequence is CASSLLGDSGRETQYF. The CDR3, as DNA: TGTGCCAGCAGTTTACTTGGGGATTCGGGGAGAGAGACCCAGTACTTC.

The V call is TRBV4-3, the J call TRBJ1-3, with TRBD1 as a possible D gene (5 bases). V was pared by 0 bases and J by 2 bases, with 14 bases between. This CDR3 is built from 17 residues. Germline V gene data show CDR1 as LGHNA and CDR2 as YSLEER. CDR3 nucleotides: TGCGCCAGCAGCCAAGATAGCCTGCAGGGCCCTGGAAACACCATATATTTT. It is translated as CASSQDSLQGPGNTIYF.

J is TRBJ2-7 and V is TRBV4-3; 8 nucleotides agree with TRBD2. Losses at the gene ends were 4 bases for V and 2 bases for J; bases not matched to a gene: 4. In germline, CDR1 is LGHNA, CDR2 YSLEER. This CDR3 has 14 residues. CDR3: CASSRSGGAYEQYF. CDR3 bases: TGCGCCAGCAGCCGGAGCGGGGGTGCCTACGAGCAGTACTTC.

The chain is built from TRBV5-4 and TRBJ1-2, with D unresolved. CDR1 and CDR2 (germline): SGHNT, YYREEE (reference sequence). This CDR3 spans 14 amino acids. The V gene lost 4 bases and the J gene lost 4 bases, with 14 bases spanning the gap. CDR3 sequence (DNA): TGTGCCAGCAGCCGGAGCGGGCAGACCTATGGCTACACCTTC. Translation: CASSRSGQTYGYTF.

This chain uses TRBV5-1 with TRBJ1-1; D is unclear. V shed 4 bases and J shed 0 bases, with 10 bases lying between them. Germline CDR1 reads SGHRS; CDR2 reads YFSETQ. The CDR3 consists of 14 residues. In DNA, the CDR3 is TGCGCCAGCAGCCCGGAGATACTGAACACTGAAGCTTTCTTT. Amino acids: CASSPEILNTEAFF.

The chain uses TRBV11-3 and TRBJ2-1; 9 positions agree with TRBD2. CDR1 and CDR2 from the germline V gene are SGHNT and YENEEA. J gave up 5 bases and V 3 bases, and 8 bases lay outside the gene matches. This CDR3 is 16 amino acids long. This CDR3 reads CASSFSGTSFDNEQFF. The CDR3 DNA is TGTGCCAGCAGCTTCTCCGGGACTAGCTTTGACAATGAGCAGTTCTTC.